Listed below are T cell receptor beta chains from one sample, sequenced in a study of cytomegalovirus exposure and HLA in healthy donors. Profiling relied on immunoSEQ multiplex PCR, and the TCRdb table lists in-frame clones only, not all of them. The sample comprises over 250,000 clones, 86% of which are singletons, and roughly 4% rests with the top ten. What was sequenced was PBMCs. All receptors derive from a man between 35 and 55 years old in good health and CMV-seropositive. Each CDR3 is given with its conserved first and last residue. The order of the fields is V gene, D gene, J gene, clone size, CDR3 DNA, CDR3 protein. The D gene is left open where the match is weak. Part of the rows lack a size; the others show once, few, many or a class for expanded clones.

v_call: TRBV30
d_call: TRBD2
j_call: TRBJ2-7
clone_size: NA
cdr3_nt: TGTGCCTGGAGCTACGGACTAGCTTCTACGGGTGGGTACGAGCAGTACTTC
cdr3_aa: CAWSYGLASTGGYEQYF

v_call: TRBV5-6
d_call: NA
j_call: TRBJ1-1
clone_size: NA
cdr3_nt: TGTGCCAGCAGCGGCCAGGGTTCGAACACTGAAGCTTTCTTT
cdr3_aa: CASSGQGSNTEAFF

v_call: TRBV5-1
d_call: NA
j_call: TRBJ2-1
clone_size: NA
cdr3_nt: TGCGCCAGCAGCTTGACAGGTAGCTCCTACAATGAGCAGTTCTTC
cdr3_aa: CASSLTGSSYNEQFF

v_call: TRBV6-5
d_call: TRBD2
j_call: TRBJ2-7
clone_size: NA
cdr3_nt: TGTGCCAGCAGTCATTCCCGGGGGGGCGCTCACGAGCAGTACTTC
cdr3_aa: CASSHSRGGAHEQYF

v_call: TRBV19
d_call: NA
j_call: TRBJ1-4
clone_size: NA
cdr3_nt: TGTGCCAGTAGTACAGGACTTTCAACTAATGAAAAACTGTTTTTT
cdr3_aa: CASSTGLSTNEKLFF

v_call: TRBV5-1
d_call: TRBD1
j_call: TRBJ2-7
clone_size: NA
cdr3_nt: TGCGCCAGCAGCCCCCCGCCGGGACAGGGGATCCACGAGCAGTACTTC
cdr3_aa: CASSPPPGQGIHEQYF

v_call: TRBV5-1
d_call: NA
j_call: TRBJ2-2
clone_size: NA
cdr3_nt: TGCGCCAGCGGCCCTGGGGGGGGGCTGAACACCGGGGAGCTGTTTTTT
cdr3_aa: CASGPGGGLNTGELFF

v_call: TRBV7-6
d_call: NA
j_call: TRBJ2-1
clone_size: NA
cdr3_nt: TGTGCCAGCAGCGAATCTTCAGACAGATACAATGAGCAGTTCTTC
cdr3_aa: CASSESSDRYNEQFF

v_call: TRBV7-3
d_call: NA
j_call: TRBJ1-1
clone_size: NA
cdr3_nt: TGTGCCAGCAGCTGGGGGAGCGGAGGGCGGGGTATGACTGAAGCTTTCTTT
cdr3_aa: CASSWGSGGRGMTEAFF

v_call: TRBV6-4
d_call: TRBD1
j_call: TRBJ1-1
clone_size: NA
cdr3_nt: TGTGCCAGCAGCACGACAGGGGGCACTGAAGCTTTCTTT
cdr3_aa: CASSTTGGTEAFF

v_call: TRBV28
d_call: NA
j_call: TRBJ1-1
clone_size: NA
cdr3_nt: TGTGCCAGCAGTTCCTGGACCGCTGGGGGCTTGAACACTGAAGCTTTCTTT
cdr3_aa: CASSSWTAGGLNTEAFF

v_call: TRBV5-5
d_call: TRBD1
j_call: TRBJ1-1
clone_size: few
cdr3_nt: TGTGCCAGCAGTCTTTGGGCAGGGGGAAACACTGAAGCTTTCTTT
cdr3_aa: CASSLWAGGNTEAFF

v_call: TRBV7-9
d_call: TRBD2
j_call: TRBJ2-1
clone_size: NA
cdr3_nt: TGTGCCAGCAGCCTTGGGACTAGCGGCTACAATGAGCAGTTCTTC
cdr3_aa: CASSLGTSGYNEQFF

v_call: TRBV6-6
d_call: TRBD1
j_call: TRBJ1-2
clone_size: once
cdr3_nt: TGTGCCAGCAGCCTACAGGGGAACTATGGCTACACCTTC
cdr3_aa: CASSLQGNYGYTF

v_call: TRBV19
d_call: NA
j_call: TRBJ2-3
clone_size: NA
cdr3_nt: TGTGCCAGTAGTATAGTTGGGAGTACAGATACGCAGTATTTT
cdr3_aa: CASSIVGSTDTQYF